This T cell receptor (beta chain) stems from a study of blood T cell repertoires in COVID-19. Turning to the study itself: Donors in the United States, Italy and Spain gave samples during acute or convalescent COVID-19.

The method was immunoSEQ multiplex PCR; TCRdb's version includes in-frame clones alone and lacks a portion of them. The repertoire consists of hundreds of thousands of clones, with around 86% occurring once and the leading ten covering about 2.1%. Participants' own reports of clinical history determined their cohort assignment. CDR1 is MNHEY and CDR2 is SVGAGI in the germline V gene. This CDR3 contains 13 residues. V was pared by 0 bases and J by 4 bases, with 6 bases between. The source of this sequence is a woman aged 45 to 65 who had recovered from COVID-19. V usage is TRBV6-5 and J usage is TRBJ1-2, with a tentative D call TRBD1 (5 bases). The sequenced material came from PBMCs or T cells enriched from blood (not recorded which). In DNA form, the CDR3 reads TGTGCCAGCAGTTACTCCACAGGCTATGGCTACACCTTC. Its protein product is CASSYSTGYGYTF.